What follows is one T cell receptor beta chain and its context. The PCR was carried out with 60 Vbeta primers and 13 Jbeta primers. The protocol was immunoSEQ multiplex PCR, while the TCRdb copy is restricted to in-frame clones and leaves out a portion. The table lists roughly 190,000 clones, approximately 84% of them singletons. The sample belongs to a study of cytomegalovirus exposure and HLA in healthy donors. Deletions cut 3 bases from V and 0 bases from J, with 9 bases between. The CDR3 totals 15 residues. CDR1 is SGHNT and CDR2 is YYREEE in the germline V gene (reference sequence). The specimen was PBMCs. The chain couples TRBV5-4 to TRBJ2-2; tentatively, D is TRBD2 (6 bases). The TCR comes from a man aged 45 to 65 in good health and CMV-seronegative. CDR3 sequence reads: CASSSGGPNTGELFF. For the CDR3, the DNA is TGTGCCAGCAGCTCCGGGGGACCGAACACCGGGGAGCTGTTTTTT.